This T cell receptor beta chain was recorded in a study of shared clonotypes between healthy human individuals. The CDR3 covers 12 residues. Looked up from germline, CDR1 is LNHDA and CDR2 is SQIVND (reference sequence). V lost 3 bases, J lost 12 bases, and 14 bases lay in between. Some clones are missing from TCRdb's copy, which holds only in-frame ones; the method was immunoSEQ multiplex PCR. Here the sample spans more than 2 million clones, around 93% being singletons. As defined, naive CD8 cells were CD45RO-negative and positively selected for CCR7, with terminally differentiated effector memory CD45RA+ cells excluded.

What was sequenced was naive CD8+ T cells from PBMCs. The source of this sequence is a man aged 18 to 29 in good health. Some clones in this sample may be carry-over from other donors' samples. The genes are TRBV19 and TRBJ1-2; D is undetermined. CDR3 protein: CASSMGRLVNTF. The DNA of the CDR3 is TGTGCCAGTAGTATGGGGAGGTTGGTCAACACCTTC.